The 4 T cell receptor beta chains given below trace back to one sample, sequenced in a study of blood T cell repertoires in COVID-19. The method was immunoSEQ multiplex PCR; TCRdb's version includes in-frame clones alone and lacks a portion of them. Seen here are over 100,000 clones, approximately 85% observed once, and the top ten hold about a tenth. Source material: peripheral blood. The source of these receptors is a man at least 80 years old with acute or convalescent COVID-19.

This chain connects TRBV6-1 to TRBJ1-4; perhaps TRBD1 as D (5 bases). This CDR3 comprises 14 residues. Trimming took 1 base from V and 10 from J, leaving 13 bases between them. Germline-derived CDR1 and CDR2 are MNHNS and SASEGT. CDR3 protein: CASSEGTLLGKLFF. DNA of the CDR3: TGTGCCAGCAGTGAAGGGACACTTTTGGGAAAACTGTTTTTT.

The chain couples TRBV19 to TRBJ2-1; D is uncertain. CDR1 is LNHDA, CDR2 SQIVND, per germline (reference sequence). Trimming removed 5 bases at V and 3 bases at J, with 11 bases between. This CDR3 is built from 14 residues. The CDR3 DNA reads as TGTGCCAGTAGTCTGGCGGAAGTCTACAATGAGCAGTTCTTC. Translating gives CASSLAEVYNEQFF. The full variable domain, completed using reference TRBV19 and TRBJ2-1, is DGGITQSPKYLFRKEGQNVTLSCEQNLNHDAMYWYRQDPGQGLRLIYYSQIVNDFQKGDIAEGYSVSREKKESFPLTVTSAQKNPTAFYLCASSLAEVYNEQFFGPGTRLTVL.

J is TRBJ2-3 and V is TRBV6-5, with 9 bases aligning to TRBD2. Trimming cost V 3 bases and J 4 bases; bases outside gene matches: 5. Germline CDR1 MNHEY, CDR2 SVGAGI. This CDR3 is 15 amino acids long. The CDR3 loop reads CASSYRAGGPDTQYF. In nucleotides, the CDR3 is TGTGCCAGCAGTTATCGAGCGGGGGGCCCAGATACGCAGTATTTT.

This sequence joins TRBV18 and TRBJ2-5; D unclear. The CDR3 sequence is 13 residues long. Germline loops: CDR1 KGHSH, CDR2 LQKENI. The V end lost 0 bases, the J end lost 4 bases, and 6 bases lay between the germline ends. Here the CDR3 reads CASSPPPRETQYF. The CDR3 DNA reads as TGTGCCAGCTCACCACCACCCAGAGAGACCCAGTACTTC.